The entry below gives a single T cell receptor beta chain sequence along with its context. Antigen unknown. This sample is part of a study of cytomegalovirus exposure and HLA in healthy donors. Regarding the study as a whole: As a later analysis showed, a missense DCLRE1C variant was linked to trimming of TCR beta V- and J-genes.

With 60 Vbeta and 13 Jbeta primers, the PCR was carried out. This table comes from immunoSEQ multiplex PCR, and its TCRdb copy is limited to in-frame clones, with some not included. Of 150,000 to 200,000 clones listed, around four fifths are singletons. The CDR3 totals 16 residues. Germline CDR1 is MGHRA and CDR2 is YSYEKL. The V and J ends lost 4 bases and 0 bases respectively, with 15 bases between them. The sample comprised PBMCs. The receptor's source is a woman aged 60-75 years in good health and CMV-seropositive. This rearrangement joins TRBV4-1 to TRBJ1-1, with D perhaps matching TRBD1 (6 bases). The CDR3 region has the DNA TGCGCCAGCAGCCCAATGGGGGGGGGCTTGAACACTGAAGCTTTCTTT. Translation: CASSPMGGGLNTEAFF.